These 10 T cell receptor beta chains share one sample of origin, sequenced in a study of blood T cell repertoires in COVID-19 (dated by TCRdb to about 2020). Receptor amplification or capture employed the immunoSEQ multiplex PCR assay. This is the immuneACCESS table as TCRdb keeps it, with only in-frame sequences that have V and J called. A part of the clones is gone; compared with another copy, unresolved V genes explain less than half, and the rest is unexplained. Within this sample are about 310,000 clones, with roughly 87% of them counted one time only. Together, the top ten hold 1% of the sample. What was sequenced was peripheral blood. Every receptor here comes from a man aged 50 to 60 with active or convalescent COVID-19.

The V call is TRBV5-1, the J call TRBJ2-7, with 7 bases matching TRBD2. The CDR3 covers 16 residues. Germline V CDR1 and CDR2: SGHRS, YFSETQ. With 2 bases clipped from V and 0 bases from J, the junction kept 8 bases outside the gene matches. CDR3 in DNA: TGCGCCAGCAGCTTCCCACCGGGACTACCCTCCTACGAGCAGTACTTC. It specifies CASSFPPGLPSYEQYF.

The chain employs TRBV4-2 and TRBJ1-5; 8 bases align to TRBD1. The germline gives CDR1 LGHNA, CDR2 YNFKEQ. V trimming: 1 base; J trimming: 9 bases; junction bases outside the gene matches: 8. CDR3 length equals 15 residues. DNA for the CDR3: TGTGCCAGCAGCCAAGCCCGGACAGGGATGCTGCCCCAGCATTTT. Translated: CASSQARTGMLPQHF.

The genes are TRBV2 and TRBJ2-2; no clear D. CDR3 length: 13 amino acids. CDR1 and CDR2 (germline): SNHLY, FYNNEI. Trimming pared 2 bases from V and 4 bases from J, leaving 5 bases between. CDR3 loop: CASSERATGELFF. CDR3 DNA: TGTGCCAGCAGTGAAAGAGCCACCGGGGAGCTGTTTTTT.

The chain links TRBV5-1 to TRBJ2-1, with 9 bases fitting TRBD2. V gave up 4 bases and J gave up 3 bases; unmatched junction bases: 5. Germline lookup yields CDR1 SGHRS and CDR2 YFSETQ. The CDR3 is 15 amino acids. In DNA form, the CDR3 reads TGCGCCAGCAGCCCGGAGACTAGCGGCTACAATGAGCAGTTCTTC. Translating gives CASSPETSGYNEQFF.

The rearrangement joins TRBV19 to TRBJ2-2; TRBD1 might be the D (5 bases). There are 14 residues in the CDR3. The germline V gene encodes CDR1 LNHDA and CDR2 SQIVND (reference sequence). Between the trimmed V and J ends, which lost 6 bases and 6 bases, there was a span of 14 bases. The CDR3 DNA sequence: TGTGCCAGTAGCCCTCCCGTAGGGGCCGGGGAGCTGTTTTTT. Its protein is CASSPPVGAGELFF.

This chain links TRBV11-2 with TRBJ2-7, with 7 bases identical to TRBD2. J gave up 2 bases and V 3 bases, and 7 bases lay outside the gene matches. Per germline, CDR1 SGHAT and CDR2 FQNNGV. The CDR3 spans 15 residues. The CDR3 DNA follows: TGTGCCAGCAGCTTCCGAAGCGGGGTAACCTACGAGCAGTACTTC. As protein: CASSFRSGVTYEQYF.

The CDR3 region is CASSLAAGRAGNTIYF. CDR3 nucleotides: TGTGCCAGCAGTTTGGCCGCCGGCAGGGCTGGAAACACCATATATTTT. This chain joins TRBV6-6 and TRBJ1-3; D might be TRBD1 (5 bases). Trimming took 4 bases from V and 2 from J, leaving 15 bases between them. CDR3 size: 16 residues. The germline gives CDR1 MNHNY, CDR2 SVGAGI (reference sequence).

This sequence joins TRBV7-9 and TRBJ2-7; 9 nucleotides agree with TRBD1. CDR1 and CDR2 from the germline V gene are SEHNR and FQNEAQ (reference sequence). This CDR3 is built from 15 residues. V lost 1 base, J lost 3 bases, and 4 bases stayed unmatched. The chain's CDR3 is CASSLEDRGYYEQYF. CDR3 bases: TGTGCCAGCAGCTTAGAGGACAGGGGTTACTACGAGCAGTACTTC. Complete variable domain (other parts from reference TRBV7-9 and TRBJ2-7): DTGVSQNPRHKITKRGQNVTFRCDPISEHNRLYWYRQTLGQGPEFLTYFQNEAQLEKSRLLSDRFSAERPKGSFSTLEIQRTEQGDSAMYLCASSLEDRGYYEQYFGPGTRLTVT.

The chain joins TRBV7-6 to TRBJ2-2, with 7 positions matching TRBD2. The CDR3 totals 15 residues. Germline V CDR1 and CDR2: SGHVS, FNYEAQ. V shed 2 bases and J 5 bases; nucleotides not matched to a gene: 5. This CDR3 reads CASSLIQGGTGELFF. The CDR3 bases are TGTGCCAGCAGCTTAATTCAGGGAGGGACCGGGGAGCTGTTTTTT.

V gene TRBV12-5 combines with J gene TRBJ2-1; D is perhaps TRBD1 (6 bases). Germline V CDR1 and CDR2: LGHNT, FRNRAP. The CDR3 contains 14 residues. Deletions cut 4 bases from V and 0 bases from J, with 7 bases between. CDR3 sequence reads: CASGSDSSYNEQFF. In DNA form, the CDR3 reads TGTGCTAGTGGTTCGGACAGCTCCTACAATGAGCAGTTCTTC.